Listed here are 25 T cell receptor beta chains from one sample, sequenced in a study of shared clonotypes between healthy human individuals. Measured with immunoSEQ multiplex PCR; TCRdb has only the in-frame clones, and not every one. The sample carries about 1,800,000 clones, about 95% recorded once. Positive CCR7 selection of CD45RO-negative cells yielded the naive CD8 cells, and terminally differentiated effector memory CD45RA+ cells were excluded. Sequencing was carried out using naive CD8+ T cells sorted from blood. The receptor set was obtained from a man aged 18 to 30 in good health.

Comment on this clone: Other DNA sequences in the same sample also yield this CDR3. The V call is TRBV4-1, the J call TRBJ1-2; D ambiguous. Germline V gene sequence: CDR1 MGHRA, CDR2 YSYEKL. This CDR3 comprises 14 residues. V lost 3 bases and J 4 bases, leaving 12 bases between the germline ends. The CDR3 spells CASSQEAGAYGYTF. As DNA, the CDR3 is TGCGCCAGCAGCCAGGAGGCGGGAGCCTATGGCTACACCTTC.

CDR3 residues: CASSLVGQGETQYF. The CDR3 DNA reads TGTGCCAGCAGCTTAGTTGGACAGGGGGAGACCCAGTACTTC. This chain links TRBV11-2 with TRBJ2-5; 9 bases are a match to TRBD1. CDR1 is SGHAT, CDR2 FQNNGV, per germline. The CDR3 contains 14 residues. J gave up 5 bases and V 1 base, and 2 bases lay outside the gene matches.

This chain links TRBV7-6 with TRBJ2-1, with 8 nucleotides matching TRBD2. The J segment lost 4 bases and the V segment lost 4 bases, leaving 9 bases of the junction unmatched. The CDR3 loop spans 16 amino acids. Germline lookup yields CDR1 SGHVS and CDR2 FNYEAQ. The CDR3 DNA reads as TGTGCCAGCAGCTCCGAGCGGGAGCGGAATTACAATGAGCAGTTCTTC. Encoded protein: CASSSERERNYNEQFF.

This clone appeared once. The V call is TRBV30, the J call TRBJ2-7; 7 nucleotides line up with TRBD2. The CDR3 loop spans 15 amino acids. Germline CDR1 and CDR2: GTSNPN and SVGIG (reference sequence). V trimming: 0 bases; J trimming: 2 bases; junction bases outside the gene matches: 7. The CDR3 reads CAWSVRASGPYEQYF. The CDR3 DNA reads TGTGCCTGGAGTGTACGGGCTAGCGGCCCCTACGAGCAGTACTTC.

The gene calls are TRBV10-1 and TRBJ1-3; 7 bases agree with TRBD1. Germline-derived CDR1 and CDR2 are WNHNN and SYGVQD (reference sequence). The CDR3 sequence is 17 residues long. V lost 4 bases to trimming and J lost 3 bases; unmatched junction nucleotides: 12. Here the CDR3 DNA reads TGCGCCAGCAGTGCTTGGAGACAGGGAGTGGTTGGAAACACCATATATTTT. It is translated as CASSAWRQGVVGNTIYF.

The rearrangement joins TRBV6-6 to TRBJ2-3; 7 bases map to TRBD1. CDR3 length: 15 residues. Germline CDR1 and CDR2: MNHNY and SVGAGI (reference sequence). J lost 2 bases, V lost 2 bases, and 4 bases had no gene match. The chain's CDR3 is CASSYRGGPTDTQYF. The CDR3 DNA sequence: TGTGCCAGCAGTTACCGAGGGGGCCCCACAGATACGCAGTATTTT.

This CDR3 is CASSPGGDRSLGYGYTF. The DNA of the CDR3 is TGTGCCAGCAGCCCGGGGGGAGACCGTAGTTTGGGCTATGGCTACACCTTC. The chain links TRBV13 to TRBJ1-2, with D possibly matching TRBD1 (5 bases). Between the trimmed V and J ends, which lost 5 bases and 4 bases, there was a span of 23 bases. The CDR3 has 17 amino acids. Germline-derived CDR1 and CDR2 are PRHDT and FYEKMQ (reference sequence).

CDR3 nucleotides: TGCGCCAGCAGCGTGACTAGCGGGGGGCCCGGCGGAGATACGCAGTATTTT. It codes for CASSVTSGGPGGDTQYF. This sequence joins TRBV5-1 and TRBJ2-3; 13 positions agree with TRBD2. The CDR3 is 17 amino acids. V was pared by 4 bases and J by 5 bases, with 10 bases of the junction left unmatched. Germline V gives CDR1 SGHRS, CDR2 YFSETQ.

The rearrangement uses TRBV9 and TRBJ1-1; 10 positions match TRBD1. The ends lost 7 bases at V and 6 bases at J; junction bases unmatched: 9. The CDR3 covers 14 residues. Germline V CDR1 and CDR2: SGDLS, YYNGEE. CDR3 sequence reads: CASGTTGGFSEAFF. The CDR3 DNA is TGTGCCAGCGGAACGACAGGGGGCTTTTCTGAAGCTTTCTTT.

CDR3 sequence: CASSPWNGGAQETQYF. In nucleotides, the CDR3 is TGTGCCAGCAGCCCCTGGAACGGGGGGGCTCAAGAGACCCAGTACTTC. The rearrangement links TRBV7-9 to TRBJ2-5, with TRBD2 matching over 8 bases. Per the germline V gene, CDR1 is SEHNR and CDR2 is FQNEAQ (reference sequence). The CDR3 totals 16 residues. Trimming removed 5 bases from V and 2 bases from J; junction bases left unmatched: 10. The full variable domain, with the rest looked up from reference TRBV7-9 and TRBJ2-5, is DTGVSQNPRHKITKRGQNVTFRCDPISEHNRLYWYRQTLGQGPEFLTYFQNEAQLEKSRLLSDRFSAERPKGSFSTLEIQRTEQGDSAMYLCASSPWNGGAQETQYFGPGTRLLVL.

In regard to this clone: Distinct nucleotide sequences in the sample also encode this CDR3. The CDR3, as DNA: TGTGCCAGCAGTGAGGGGGGAGAGACCCAGTACTTC. Encoded protein: CASSEGGETQYF. J is TRBJ2-5 and V is TRBV2, with D possibly being TRBD2 (6 bases). The V gene lost 3 bases and the J gene lost 4 bases, with 6 bases spanning the gap. This CDR3 is built from 12 residues. The germline V gene encodes CDR1 SNHLY and CDR2 FYNNEI.

The rearrangement joins TRBV4-1 to TRBJ1-4; D not resolved. The CDR3 length is 14 residues. The V end was cut by 3 bases, the J end by 2 bases, with 7 bases between. Germline CDR1 reads MGHRA; CDR2 reads YSYEKL. The CDR3 DNA sequence: TGCGCCAGCAGCCACCGTGACACTAATGAAAAACTGTTTTTT. Translated, it gives CASSHRDTNEKLFF.

This clone has a single count. J is TRBJ2-7 and V is TRBV19, with TRBD2 matching over 10 bases. Per the germline V gene, CDR1 is LNHDA and CDR2 is SQIVND (reference sequence). The J segment lost 3 bases and the V segment lost 4 bases, leaving 3 bases of the junction unmatched. This CDR3 region has 14 residues. The CDR3: CASSNASGGYEQYF. In DNA form, the CDR3 reads TGTGCCAGTAGTAACGCTAGCGGGGGCTACGAGCAGTACTTC.

This clone was recorded only once. The rearrangement uses TRBV13 and TRBJ2-7; the match to TRBD1 covers 7 bases. Germline CDR1 reads PRHDT; CDR2 reads FYEKMQ (reference sequence). This CDR3 comprises 18 residues. V shed 5 bases, J shed 0 bases, and the junction held 16 bases outside the gene matches. The chain's CDR3 is CASSPTPAPGTASYEQYF. CDR3 sequence (DNA): TGTGCCAGCAGCCCTACCCCTGCGCCCGGGACAGCCTCCTACGAGCAGTACTTC.

This rearrangement joins TRBV28 to TRBJ2-3, with D tentatively TRBD2 (5 bases). V shed 2 bases and J shed 2 bases, with 14 bases lying between them. The germline gives CDR1 MDHEN, CDR2 SYDVKM. The CDR3 is made up of 16 amino acids. The CDR3 nucleotides are TGTGCCAGCAGTTTAGGAGGTACAATGTTCACAGATACGCAGTATTTT. Residues: CASSLGGTMFTDTQYF.

This rearrangement joins TRBV29-1 to TRBJ2-5; 7 bases line up with TRBD2. The CDR3 is 16 residues long. CDR1 is SQVTM and CDR2 is ANQGSEA in the germline V gene. J lost 2 bases, V lost 1 base, and 10 bases had no gene match. The CDR3 loop is CSVEVVAWEGQETQYF. The CDR3 DNA sequence: TGCAGCGTTGAAGTGGTCGCTTGGGAGGGGCAAGAGACCCAGTACTTC.

A remark on this clone: The sample carries other DNA sequences with the same CDR3. The chain employs TRBV4-1 and TRBJ2-5, with D maybe TRBD1 (6 bases). The CDR3 contains 14 residues. Per the germline V gene, CDR1 is MGHRA and CDR2 is YSYEKL. Trimming stripped 4 bases from V and 2 bases from J, with 11 bases between. This CDR3 reads CASSPLGQQETQYF. In DNA form, the CDR3 reads TGCGCCAGCAGCCCCCTTGGACAGCAAGAGACCCAGTACTTC.

The rearrangement uses TRBV9 and TRBJ2-7; D is perhaps TRBD1 (5 bases). The germline CDR1 and CDR2 sequences are SGDLS and YYNGEE. This CDR3 has 15 amino acids. V was clipped by 0 bases and J by 3 bases, with 13 bases between them. This CDR3 is CASSVAGQGGYEQYF. Written as DNA, the CDR3 is TGTGCCAGCAGCGTAGCTGGGCAGGGTGGCTACGAGCAGTACTTC.

This sequence joins TRBV21-1 and TRBJ1-2; the table's TRBD1 call for D was not verified on the DNA. TRBV21-1 is annotated as a pseudogene. The CDR3 covers 15 residues. CDR3 DNA: TGTGCCAGCAGCAAAGCGCTATGCAGGGTTGGTGGCTACACCTTC. This codes for CASSKALCRVGGYTF.

Regarding this clone: Other DNA sequences in the sample encode the same CDR3. The chain links TRBV28 to TRBJ2-7, with TRBD1 matching 9 bases. V trimming: 5 bases; J trimming: 4 bases; junction bases outside the gene matches: 6. Germline V lookup: CDR1 MDHEN, CDR2 SYDVKM. This CDR3 has 14 amino acids. The CDR3 protein is CASSPTGGPYEQYF. In DNA form, the CDR3 reads TGTGCCAGCAGTCCGACAGGGGGTCCTTACGAGCAGTACTTC. The entire variable domain, with the rest obtained from reference TRBV28 and TRBJ2-7, is as follows: DVKVTQSSRYLVKRTGEKVFLECVQDMDHENMFWYRQDPGLGLRLIYFSYDVKMKEKGDIPEGYSVSREKKERFSLILESASTNQTSMYLCASSPTGGPYEQYFGPGTRLTVT.

The rearrangement links TRBV10-3 to TRBJ2-6; 7 bases are shared with TRBD1. Germline-derived CDR1 and CDR2 are ENHRY and SYGVKD. The CDR3 covers 14 residues. V lost 10 bases, J lost 0 bases, and 3 bases stayed unmatched. CDR3 nucleotides: TGTGCCACCCCAGGGGGCTCTGGGGCCAACGTCCTGACTTTC. This codes for CATPGGSGANVLTF.

This chain connects TRBV7-2 to TRBJ2-1; D tentatively fits TRBD1 or TRBD2 (5 bases each). V was trimmed by 5 bases and J by 1 base, leaving 12 bases between them. The CDR3 loop spans 15 amino acids. Per germline, CDR1 SGHTA and CDR2 FQGNSA. The CDR3 loop reads CASSGTRGSYNEQFF. The CDR3 nucleotides read TGTGCCAGCAGCGGAACTAGGGGTTCCTACAATGAGCAGTTCTTC.

This sequence joins TRBV7-9 and TRBJ1-2; D possibly corresponds to TRBD1 (5 bases). Germline V lookup: CDR1 SEHNR, CDR2 FQNEAQ (reference sequence). The V gene lost 0 bases and the J gene lost 4 bases, with 9 bases spanning the gap. This CDR3 contains 14 residues. The CDR3 loop reads CASSLAGGTYGYTF. The CDR3 region has the DNA TGTGCCAGCAGCTTAGCGGGGGGTACCTATGGCTACACCTTC.

To note about this clone: This sample also contains other DNA sequences that code for the same CDR3. V gene TRBV7-9 combines with J gene TRBJ2-7, with D perhaps being TRBD1 or TRBD2 (5 bases each). The germline CDR1 and CDR2 sequences are SEHNR and FQNEAQ (reference sequence). This CDR3 is 13 amino acids long. V lost 6 bases to trimming and J lost 1 base, with 10 bases between them. This CDR3 is CASSTGPSYEQYF. The CDR3 nucleotides read TGTGCCAGCAGTACGGGACCTTCCTACGAGCAGTACTTC.

V is TRBV7-8 and J is TRBJ2-5; 10 bases align to TRBD2. Germline V lookup: CDR1 SGHVS, CDR2 FQNEAQ. This CDR3 is 16 amino acids long. V was clipped by 2 bases and J by 4 bases; unmatched bases: 7. CDR3 sequence (DNA): TGTGCCAGCAGCTTACTAGCGGGAGCGGGTAGAGAGACCCAGTACTTC. This gives the protein CASSLLAGAGRETQYF.